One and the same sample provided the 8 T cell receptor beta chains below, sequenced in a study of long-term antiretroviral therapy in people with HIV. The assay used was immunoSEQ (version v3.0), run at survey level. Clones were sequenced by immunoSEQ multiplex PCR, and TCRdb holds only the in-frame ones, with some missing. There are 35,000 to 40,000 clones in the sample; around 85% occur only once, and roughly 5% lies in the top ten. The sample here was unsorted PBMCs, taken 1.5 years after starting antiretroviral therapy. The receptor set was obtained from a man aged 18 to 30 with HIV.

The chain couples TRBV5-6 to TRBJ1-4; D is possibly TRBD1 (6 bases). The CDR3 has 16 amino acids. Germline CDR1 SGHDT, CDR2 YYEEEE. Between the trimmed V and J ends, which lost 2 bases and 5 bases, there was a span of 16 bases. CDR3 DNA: TGTGCCAGCAGCTTTAAGACCCTACAGGGAAATGAAAAACTGTTTTTT. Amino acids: CASSFKTLQGNEKLFF.

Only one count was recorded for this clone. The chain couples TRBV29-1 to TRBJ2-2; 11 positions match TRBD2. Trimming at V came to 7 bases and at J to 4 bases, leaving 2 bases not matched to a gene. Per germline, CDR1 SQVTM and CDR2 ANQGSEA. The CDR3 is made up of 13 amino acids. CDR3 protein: CSASGRSTGELFF. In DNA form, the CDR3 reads TGCAGCGCTAGCGGGAGGTCCACCGGGGAGCTGTTTTTT.

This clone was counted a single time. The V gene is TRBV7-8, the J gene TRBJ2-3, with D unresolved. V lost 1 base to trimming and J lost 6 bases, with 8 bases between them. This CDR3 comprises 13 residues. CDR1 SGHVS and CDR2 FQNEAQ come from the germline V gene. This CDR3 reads CASSLVRWDTQYF. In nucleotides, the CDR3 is TGTGCCAGCAGCTTAGTTAGATGGGATACGCAGTATTTT.

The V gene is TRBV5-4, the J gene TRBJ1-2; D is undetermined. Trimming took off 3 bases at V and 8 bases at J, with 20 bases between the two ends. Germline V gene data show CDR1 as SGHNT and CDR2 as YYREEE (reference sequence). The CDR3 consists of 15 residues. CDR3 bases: TGTGCCAGCAGCTCAGACGCGGACCGTTTGGGGGGCTACACCTTC. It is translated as CASSSDADRLGGYTF.

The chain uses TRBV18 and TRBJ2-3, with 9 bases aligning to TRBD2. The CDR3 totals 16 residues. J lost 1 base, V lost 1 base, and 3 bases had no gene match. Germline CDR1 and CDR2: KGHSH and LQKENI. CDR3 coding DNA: TGTGCCAGCTCACCACTCCGCGGGGGGGGCACAGATACGCAGTATTTT. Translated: CASSPLRGGGTDTQYF.

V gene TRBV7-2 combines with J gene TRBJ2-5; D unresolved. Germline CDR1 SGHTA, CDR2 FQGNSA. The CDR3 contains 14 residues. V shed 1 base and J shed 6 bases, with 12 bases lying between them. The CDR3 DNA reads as TGTGCCAGCAGCTTAGAAGTGCTGCAAAAGACCCAGTACTTC. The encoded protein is CASSLEVLQKTQYF.

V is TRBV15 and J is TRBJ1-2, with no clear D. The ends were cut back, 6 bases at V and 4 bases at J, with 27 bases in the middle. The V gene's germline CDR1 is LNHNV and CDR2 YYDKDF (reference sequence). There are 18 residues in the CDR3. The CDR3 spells CATSNPAAGHLSFYGYTF. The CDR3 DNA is TGTGCCACCAGTAACCCCGCGGCAGGTCACCTCTCTTTCTATGGCTACACCTTC.

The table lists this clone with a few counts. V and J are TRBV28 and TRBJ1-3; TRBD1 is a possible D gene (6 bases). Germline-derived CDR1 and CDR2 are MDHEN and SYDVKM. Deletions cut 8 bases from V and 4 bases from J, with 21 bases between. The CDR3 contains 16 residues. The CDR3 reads CASLRHAGAAGNTIYF. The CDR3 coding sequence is TGTGCCAGCCTCCGACACGCGGGGGCGGCAGGAAACACCATATATTTT.